What follows is one TCR beta chain and its context. This sample stems from a study of cytomegalovirus exposure and HLA in healthy donors. Germline values: CDR1 SGHRS, CDR2 YFSETQ. Trimming took 0 bases from V and 5 from J, leaving 11 bases between them. The CDR3 is 14 amino acids. PCR was performed using 60 Vbeta and 13 Jbeta primers. Sequencing was performed with immunoSEQ multiplex PCR; in TCRdb, only in-frame clones are kept and a portion is missing. The profile shows approximately 150,000 clones, approximately 80% of them singletons. Specimen: PBMCs. The rearrangement joins TRBV5-1 to TRBJ1-2, with D possibly matching TRBD1 (5 bases). This clonotype originated in a woman between 35 and 50 years old in good health and CMV-seropositive. CDR3 sequence: CASSLGDSLYGYTF. DNA for the CDR3: TGCGCCAGCAGCTTGGGGGACTCCCTTTATGGCTACACCTTC.